The 4 T cell receptor beta chains below come from one sample, sequenced in a study of identical twins. TCRdb redid the calling of the 5' RACE reads with MiXCR, one entry per CDR3 protein. The sample has more than 1.5 million distinct CDR3 sequences, around a third seen once. Sequencing input: cord blood. These receptor sequences come from a newborn girl in good health.

This sequence joins TRBV3-1 and TRBJ2-4; no clear D. CDR3 size: 14 residues. Germline V gene lookup returns CDR1 LGHDT and CDR2 YNNKEL (reference sequence). Trimming pared 1 base from V and 3 bases from J, leaving 7 bases between. The CDR3 nucleotides are TGTGCCAGCAGCCAAGGAGGATACAAAAACATTCAGTACTTC. Its translation: CASSQGGYKNIQYF.

The chain links TRBV27 to TRBJ2-7; TRBD1 is a possible D gene (6 bases). CDR1 and CDR2 from the germline V gene are MNHEY and SMNVEV (reference sequence). V was cut by 3 bases and J by 6 bases, with 12 bases left in between. CDR3 size: 13 residues. CDR3 coding DNA: TGTGCCAGCAGTTTCCAGGGGCCCTGCGAGCAGTACTTC. Translating gives CASSFQGPCEQYF.

This clonotype was seen more than once but under ten times. The rearrangement uses TRBV12-3 or TRBV12-4 and TRBJ1-2; perhaps TRBD1 as D (6 bases). The CDR3 is made up of 13 amino acids. Trimming took 3 bases from V and 5 from J, leaving 10 bases between them. The CDR3 protein is CASSFKGGYGYTF. CDR3 nucleotides: TGTGCCAGCAGTTTTAAGGGGGGATATGGCTACACCTTC.

This chain links TRBV9 with TRBJ2-1; 9 nucleotides agree with TRBD2. Per the germline V gene, CDR1 is SGDLS and CDR2 is YYNGEE. V trimming: 2 bases; J trimming: 1 base; junction bases outside the gene matches: 7. The CDR3 has 17 amino acids. The CDR3 DNA reads TGTGCCAGCAGCGTCAGGCTAGCGGGGCAATCCTACAATGAGCAGTTCTTC. This translates into CASSVRLAGQSYNEQFF. The variable domain in full, with the rest retrieved from reference TRBV9 and TRBJ2-1, is DSGVTQTPKHLITATGQRVTLRCSPRSGDLSVYWYQQSLDQGLQFLIQYYNGEERAKGNILERFSAQQFPDLHSELNLSSLELGDSALYFCASSVRLAGQSYNEQFFGPGTRLTVL.